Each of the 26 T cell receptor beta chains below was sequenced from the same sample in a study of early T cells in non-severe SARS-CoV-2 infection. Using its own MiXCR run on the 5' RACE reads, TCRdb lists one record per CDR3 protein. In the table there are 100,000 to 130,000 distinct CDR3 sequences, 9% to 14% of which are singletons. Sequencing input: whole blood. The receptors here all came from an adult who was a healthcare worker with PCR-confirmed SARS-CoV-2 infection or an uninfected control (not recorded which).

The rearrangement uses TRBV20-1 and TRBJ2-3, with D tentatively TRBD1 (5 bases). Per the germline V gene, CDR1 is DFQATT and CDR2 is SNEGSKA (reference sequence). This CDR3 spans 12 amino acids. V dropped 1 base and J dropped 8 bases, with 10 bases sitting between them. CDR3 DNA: TGCAGTGCTAGAGTTCAGGGCCCTACGCAGTATTTT. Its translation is CSARVQGPTQYF.

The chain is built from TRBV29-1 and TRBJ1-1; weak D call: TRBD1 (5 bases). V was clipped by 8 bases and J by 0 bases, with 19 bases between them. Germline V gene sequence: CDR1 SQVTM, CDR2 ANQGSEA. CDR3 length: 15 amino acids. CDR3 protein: CSSSGGMGVNTEAFF. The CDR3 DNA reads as TGCAGCTCAAGCGGAGGGATGGGGGTGAACACTGAAGCTTTCTTT.

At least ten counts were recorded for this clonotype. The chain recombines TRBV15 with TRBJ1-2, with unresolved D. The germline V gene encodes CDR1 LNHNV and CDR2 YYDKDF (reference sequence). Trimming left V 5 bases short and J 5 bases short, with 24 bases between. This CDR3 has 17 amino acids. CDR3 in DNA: TGTGCCACCAGCCAGAACTCTCGGTTGGGGAAGATATATGGCTACACCTTC. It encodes CATSQNSRLGKIYGYTF.

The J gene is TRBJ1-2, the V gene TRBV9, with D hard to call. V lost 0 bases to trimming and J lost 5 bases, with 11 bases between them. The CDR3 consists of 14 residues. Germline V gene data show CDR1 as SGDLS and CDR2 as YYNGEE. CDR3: CASSVGTDLYGYTF. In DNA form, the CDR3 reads TGTGCCAGCAGCGTAGGCACGGATCTATATGGCTACACCTTC.

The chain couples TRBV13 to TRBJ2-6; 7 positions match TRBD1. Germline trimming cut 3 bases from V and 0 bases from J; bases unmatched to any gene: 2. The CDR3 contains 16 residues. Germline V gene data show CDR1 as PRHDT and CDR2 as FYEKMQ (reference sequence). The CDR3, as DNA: TGTGCCAGCAGCTTTGGGGACAGCTCTGGGGCCAACGTCCTGACTTTC. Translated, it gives CASSFGDSSGANVLTF.

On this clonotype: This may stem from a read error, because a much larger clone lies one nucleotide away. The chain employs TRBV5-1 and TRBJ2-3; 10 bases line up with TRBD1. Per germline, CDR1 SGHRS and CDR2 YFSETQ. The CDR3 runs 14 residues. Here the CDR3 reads CVIPRGQGLDTQYF. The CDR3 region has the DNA TGCGTCATACCGCGGGGACAGGGGTTGGATACGCAGTATTTT.

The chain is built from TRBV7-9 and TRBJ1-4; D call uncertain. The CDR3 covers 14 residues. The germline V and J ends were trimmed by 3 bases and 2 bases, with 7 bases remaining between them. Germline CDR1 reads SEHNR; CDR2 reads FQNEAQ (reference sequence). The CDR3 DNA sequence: TGTGCCAGCAGCTTCACCACGACTAATGAAAAACTGTTTTTT. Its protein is CASSFTTTNEKLFF.

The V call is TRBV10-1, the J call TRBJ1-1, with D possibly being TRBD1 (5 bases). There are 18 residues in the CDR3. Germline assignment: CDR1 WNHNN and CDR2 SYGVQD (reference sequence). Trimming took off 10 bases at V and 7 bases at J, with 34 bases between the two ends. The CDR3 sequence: CAIPNRGDAITGEIEAFF. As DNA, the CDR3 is TGCGCCATCCCGAATCGTGGTGACGCGATCACAGGCGAAATTGAAGCTTTCTTT.

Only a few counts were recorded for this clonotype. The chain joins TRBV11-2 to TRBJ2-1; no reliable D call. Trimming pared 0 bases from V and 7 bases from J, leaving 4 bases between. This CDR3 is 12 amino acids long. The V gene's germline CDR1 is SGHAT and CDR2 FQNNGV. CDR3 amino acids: CASSLEANEQFF. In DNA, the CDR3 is TGTGCCAGCAGCTTAGAGGCGAATGAGCAGTTCTTC.

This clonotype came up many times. The CDR3 DNA follows: TGTGCCAGCAGCTTAACATCGCCCGACAGAACAGATACGCAGTATTTT. It specifies CASSLTSPDRTDTQYF. This sequence joins TRBV7-3 and TRBJ2-3; D is perhaps TRBD1 (5 bases). CDR3 length: 16 residues. V dropped 0 bases and J dropped 3 bases, with 13 bases sitting between them. Germline CDR1 reads SGHTA; CDR2 reads FQGTGA.

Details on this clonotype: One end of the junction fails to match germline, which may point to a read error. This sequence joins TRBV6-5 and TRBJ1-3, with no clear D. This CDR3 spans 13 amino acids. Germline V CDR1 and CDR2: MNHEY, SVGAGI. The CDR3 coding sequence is TGTGCCAGCAGTTACAGCTCTGGAAACACTATATATTTT. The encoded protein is CASSYSSGNTIYF.

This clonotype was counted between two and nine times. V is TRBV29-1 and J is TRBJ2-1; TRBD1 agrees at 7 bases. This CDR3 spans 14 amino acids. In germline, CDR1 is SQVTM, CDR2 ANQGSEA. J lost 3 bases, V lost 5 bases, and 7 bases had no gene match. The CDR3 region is CSVKQGPVYNEQFF. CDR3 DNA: TGCAGCGTTAAACAGGGGCCGGTCTACAATGAGCAGTTCTTC.

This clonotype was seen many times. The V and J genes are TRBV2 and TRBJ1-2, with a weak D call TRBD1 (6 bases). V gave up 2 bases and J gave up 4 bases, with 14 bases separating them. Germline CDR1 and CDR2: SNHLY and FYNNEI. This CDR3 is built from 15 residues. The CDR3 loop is CASSERQGRSYGYTF. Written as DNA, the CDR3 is TGTGCCAGCAGTGAAAGGCAGGGGAGATCCTATGGCTACACCTTC.

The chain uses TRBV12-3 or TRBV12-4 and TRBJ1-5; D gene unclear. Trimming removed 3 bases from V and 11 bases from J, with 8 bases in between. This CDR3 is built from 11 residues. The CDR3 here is CASSFSGAQHF. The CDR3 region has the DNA TGTGCCAGCAGTTTCTCTGGGGCCCAGCATTTT.

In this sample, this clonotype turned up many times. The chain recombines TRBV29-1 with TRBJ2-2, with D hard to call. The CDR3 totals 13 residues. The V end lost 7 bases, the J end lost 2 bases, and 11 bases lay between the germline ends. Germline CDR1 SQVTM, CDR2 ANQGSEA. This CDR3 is CSGRTENTGELFF. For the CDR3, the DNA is TGCAGCGGACGGACCGAAAACACCGGGGAGCTGTTTTTT.

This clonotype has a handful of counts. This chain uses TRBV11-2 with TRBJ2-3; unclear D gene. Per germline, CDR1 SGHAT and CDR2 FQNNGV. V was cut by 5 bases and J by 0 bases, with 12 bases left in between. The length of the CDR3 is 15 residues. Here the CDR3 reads CASSPSESSTDTQYF. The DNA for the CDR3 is TGTGCCAGCAGCCCTTCCGAATCTAGCACAGATACGCAGTATTTT.

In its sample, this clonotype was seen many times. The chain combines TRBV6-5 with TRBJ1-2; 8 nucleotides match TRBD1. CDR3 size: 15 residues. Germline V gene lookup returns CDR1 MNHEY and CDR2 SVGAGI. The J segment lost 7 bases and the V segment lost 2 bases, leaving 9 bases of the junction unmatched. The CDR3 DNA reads TGTGCCAGCAGTTACCACGGACAGGGAGGGTTTGGCTACACCTTC. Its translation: CASSYHGQGGFGYTF.

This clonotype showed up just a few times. The CDR3 spells CSVGSGNSNQPQHF. CDR3 DNA sequence: TGCAGCGTTGGTTCAGGCAATAGCAATCAGCCCCAGCATTTT. The V call is TRBV29-1, the J call TRBJ1-5; D call uncertain. CDR1 and CDR2 from the germline V gene are SQVTM and ANQGSEA. This CDR3 spans 14 amino acids. V lost 4 bases to trimming and J lost 0 bases, with 10 bases between them.

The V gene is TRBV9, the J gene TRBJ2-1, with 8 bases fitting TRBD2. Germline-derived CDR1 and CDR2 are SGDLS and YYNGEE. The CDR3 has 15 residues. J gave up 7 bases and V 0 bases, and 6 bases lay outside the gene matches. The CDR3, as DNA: TGTGCCAGCAGCGTAGAACTAGCGGTGGGAAATGAGCAGTTCTTC. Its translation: CASSVELAVGNEQFF.

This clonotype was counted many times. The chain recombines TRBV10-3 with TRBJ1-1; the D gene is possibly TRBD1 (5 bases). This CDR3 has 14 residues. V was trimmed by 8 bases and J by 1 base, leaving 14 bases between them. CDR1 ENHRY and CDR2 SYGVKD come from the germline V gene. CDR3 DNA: TGTGCCATCCGTGGGGGTTTTACGAACACTGAAGCTTTCTTT. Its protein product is CAIRGGFTNTEAFF.

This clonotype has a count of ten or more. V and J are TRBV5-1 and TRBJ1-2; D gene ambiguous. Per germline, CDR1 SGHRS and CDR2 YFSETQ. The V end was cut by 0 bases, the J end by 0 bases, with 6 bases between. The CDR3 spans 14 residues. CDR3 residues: CASSLDSSNYGYTF. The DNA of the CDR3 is TGCGCCAGCAGCTTGGACAGCTCTAACTATGGCTACACCTTC.

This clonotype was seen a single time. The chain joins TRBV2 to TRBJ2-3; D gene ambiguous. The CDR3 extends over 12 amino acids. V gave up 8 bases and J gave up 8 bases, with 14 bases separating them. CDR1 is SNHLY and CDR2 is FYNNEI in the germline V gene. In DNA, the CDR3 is TGTGCCAGCTTTCACTACAACGGTACGCAGTATTTT. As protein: CASFHYNGTQYF.

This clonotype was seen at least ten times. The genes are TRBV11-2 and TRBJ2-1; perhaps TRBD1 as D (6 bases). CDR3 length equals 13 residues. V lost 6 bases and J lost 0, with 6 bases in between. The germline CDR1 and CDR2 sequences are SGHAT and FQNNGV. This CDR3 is CASRDSSYNEQFF. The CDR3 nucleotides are TGTGCCAGCAGGGACAGCTCCTACAATGAGCAGTTCTTC.

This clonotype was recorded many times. The CDR3 is CASSLGLAGGGYEQYF. The DNA for the CDR3 is TGTGCCAGCAGTTTGGGACTAGCGGGAGGAGGCTACGAGCAGTACTTC. The genes are TRBV6-2 or TRBV6-3 and TRBJ2-7; 15 bases fit TRBD2. CDR3 length equals 16 residues. Germline V gene data show CDR1 as MNHEY and CDR2 as SVGEGT. V lost 4 bases and J lost 3; bases outside the gene matches: 4.

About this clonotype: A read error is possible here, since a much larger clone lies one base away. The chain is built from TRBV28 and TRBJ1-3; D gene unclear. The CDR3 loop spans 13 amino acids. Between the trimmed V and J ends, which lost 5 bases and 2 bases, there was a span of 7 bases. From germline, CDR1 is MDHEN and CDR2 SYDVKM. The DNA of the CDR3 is TGTGCCAGCAGTATGAAACCTGGAAACACCATATATTTT. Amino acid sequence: CASSMKPGNTIYF.

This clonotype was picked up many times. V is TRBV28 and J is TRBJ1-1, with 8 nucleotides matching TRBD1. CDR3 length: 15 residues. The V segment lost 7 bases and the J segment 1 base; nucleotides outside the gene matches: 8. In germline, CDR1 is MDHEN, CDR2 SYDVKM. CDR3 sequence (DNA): TGTGCCAGCACGGACAGGGTTATTTCGAACACTGAAGCTTTCTTT. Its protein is CASTDRVISNTEAFF.